This T cell receptor beta chain was retrieved from a study of blood T cell repertoires in COVID-19. Turning to the study itself: There were acute and convalescent COVID-19 samples, and they came from the United States, Italy and Spain. In each case, the material was cDNA or gDNA derived from T cells, B-cell-depleted T cells, or PBMCs.

This clone came up once. The germline gives CDR1 LNHDA, CDR2 SQIVND (reference sequence). V lost 4 bases, J lost 4 bases, and 12 bases lay in between. The CDR3 sequence is 14 residues long. Original handling: Amplification of reference gene primers was used by the study to estimate nucleated cell counts. The data were produced by immunoSEQ multiplex PCR, yet TCRdb's version contains in-frame clones alone and is incomplete. The D gene and trimming were derived from the DNA, and the V and J assignments and clone size from that table. The sample holds 220,000 or so clones, around 80% seen once. The source material was peripheral blood. V gene TRBV19 combines with J gene TRBJ2-3; TRBD2 is a possible D gene (6 bases). This clonotype originated in a woman in her 70s with acute or convalescent COVID-19. CDR3 loop: CASSNRAGSDTQYF. The DNA of the CDR3 is TGTGCCAGTAGTAATCGGGCGGGATCAGATACGCAGTATTTT.